This T cell receptor (beta chain) is from a study of blood T cells in healthy people across ages. In terms of origin and age, donors were healthy Caucasian individuals from Russia aged roughly 6 to 95. A J-beta primer mix and a sample-barcoded 5' primer were used in a second PCR of roughly 7 to 12 cycles. TCRdb analysed the 5' RACE reads with MiXCR anew, one entry per CDR3 protein. The table records hundreds of thousands of distinct CDR3 sequences, 56% of them present only once. The germline CDR1 and CDR2 sequences are KGHDR and SFDVKD. The CDR3 is 14 residues long. Trimming cost V 4 bases and J 3 bases, with 10 bases left between them.

The chain couples TRBV24-1 to TRBJ2-3, with D maybe TRBD1 (5 bases). This TCR came from a man aged 40-55 years in good health. What was sequenced was blood. This chain's CDR3 is CATSDPGKTDTQYF. In nucleotides, the CDR3 is TGTGCCACCAGTGACCCAGGGAAAACAGATACGCAGTATTTT.